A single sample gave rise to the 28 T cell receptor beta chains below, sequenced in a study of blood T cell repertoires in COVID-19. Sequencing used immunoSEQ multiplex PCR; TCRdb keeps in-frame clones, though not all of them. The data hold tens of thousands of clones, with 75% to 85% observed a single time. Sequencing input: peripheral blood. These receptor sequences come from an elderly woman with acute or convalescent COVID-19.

The CDR3, as DNA: TGTGCCACCGCCCAAGTAGCGGGAGGCGGGGAGCAGTTCTTC. Amino acid sequence: CATAQVAGGGEQFF. The V gene is TRBV24-1, the J gene TRBJ2-1; 10 nucleotides agree with TRBD2. With V trimmed by 9 bases and J by 10 bases, 11 bases remained unmatched. The CDR3 runs 14 residues. From germline, CDR1 is KGHDR and CDR2 SFDVKD.

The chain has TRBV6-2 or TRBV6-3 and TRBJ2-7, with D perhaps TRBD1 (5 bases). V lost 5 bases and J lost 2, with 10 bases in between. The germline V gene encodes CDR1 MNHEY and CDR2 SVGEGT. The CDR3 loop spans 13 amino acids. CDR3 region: CASSTGTTYEQYF. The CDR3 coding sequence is TGTGCCAGCAGTACAGGTACGACCTACGAGCAGTACTTC.

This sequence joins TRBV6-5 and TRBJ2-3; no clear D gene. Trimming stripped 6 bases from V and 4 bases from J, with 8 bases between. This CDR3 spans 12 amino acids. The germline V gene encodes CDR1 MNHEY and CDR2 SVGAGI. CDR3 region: CASSGGADTQYF. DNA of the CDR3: TGTGCCAGCAGCGGCGGTGCAGATACGCAGTATTTT.

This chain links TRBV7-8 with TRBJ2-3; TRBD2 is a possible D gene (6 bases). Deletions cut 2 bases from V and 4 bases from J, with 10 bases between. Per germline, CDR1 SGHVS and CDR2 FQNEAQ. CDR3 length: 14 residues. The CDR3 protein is CASSLRRAPDTQYF. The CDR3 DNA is TGTGCCAGCAGCTTAAGGAGGGCGCCAGATACGCAGTATTTT.

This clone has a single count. This CDR3 reads CASSFGLGSSGANVLTF. In DNA, the CDR3 is TGTGCCAGCTCTTTCGGACTGGGTAGCTCTGGGGCCAACGTCCTGACTTTC. The chain is built from TRBV18 and TRBJ2-6; D may be TRBD2 (5 bases). Trimming took off 6 bases at V and 0 bases at J, with 15 bases between the two ends. Germline CDR1 and CDR2: KGHSH and LQKENI. The CDR3 runs 17 residues.

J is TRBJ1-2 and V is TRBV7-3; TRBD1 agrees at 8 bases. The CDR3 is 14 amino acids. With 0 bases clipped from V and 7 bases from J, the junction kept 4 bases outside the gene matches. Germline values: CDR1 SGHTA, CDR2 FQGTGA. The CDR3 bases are TGTGCCAGCAGCTTAACTGCAGGGGGCGGTGGCTACACCTTC. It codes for CASSLTAGGGGYTF. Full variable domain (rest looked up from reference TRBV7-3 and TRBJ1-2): GAGVSQTPSNKVTEKGKYVELRCDPISGHTALYWYRQSLGQGPEFLIYFQGTGAADDSGLPNDRFFAVRPEGSVSTLKIQRTERGDSAVYLCASSLTAGGGGYTFGSGTRLTVV.

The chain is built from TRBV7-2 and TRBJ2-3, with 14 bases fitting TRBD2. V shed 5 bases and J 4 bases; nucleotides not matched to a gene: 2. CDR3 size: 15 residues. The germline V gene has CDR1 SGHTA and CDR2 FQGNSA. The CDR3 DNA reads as TGTGCCAGCAGCACGACTAGCGGGAGGGCAGATACGCAGTATTTT. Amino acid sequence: CASSTTSGRADTQYF.

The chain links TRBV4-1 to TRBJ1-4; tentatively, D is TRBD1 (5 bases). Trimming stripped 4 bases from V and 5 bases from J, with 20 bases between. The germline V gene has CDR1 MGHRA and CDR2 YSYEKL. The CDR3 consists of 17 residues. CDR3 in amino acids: CASSLSRLQDLNEKLFF. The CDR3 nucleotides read TGCGCCAGCAGCCTCTCCCGGTTACAGGATCTGAATGAAAAACTGTTTTTT.

The CDR3 spells CAWDLAGEQFF. The DNA of the CDR3 is TGTGCCTGGGACTTGGCCGGGGAGCAGTTCTTC. V gene TRBV30 combines with J gene TRBJ2-1; no reliable D call. The V end was cut by 5 bases, the J end by 10 bases, with 12 bases between. The germline V gene encodes CDR1 GTSNPN and CDR2 SVGIG (reference sequence). This CDR3 is built from 11 residues.

CDR3 protein: CASRRWTSGSGDTQYF. Written as DNA, the CDR3 is TGTGCCAGCAGGCGATGGACTAGCGGGAGTGGGGATACGCAGTATTTT. This chain connects TRBV7-2 to TRBJ2-3; TRBD2 matches at 13 bases. The CDR3 contains 16 residues. The J segment lost 6 bases and the V segment lost 6 bases, leaving 9 bases of the junction unmatched. CDR1 is SGHTA, CDR2 FQGNSA, per germline.

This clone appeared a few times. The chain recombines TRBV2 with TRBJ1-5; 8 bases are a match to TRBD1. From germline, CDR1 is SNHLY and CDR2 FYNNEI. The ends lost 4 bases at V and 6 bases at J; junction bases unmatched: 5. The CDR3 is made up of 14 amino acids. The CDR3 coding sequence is TGTGCCAGCAGTGCCCAGGGGGCGGGTCAGCCCCAGCATTTT. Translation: CASSAQGAGQPQHF.

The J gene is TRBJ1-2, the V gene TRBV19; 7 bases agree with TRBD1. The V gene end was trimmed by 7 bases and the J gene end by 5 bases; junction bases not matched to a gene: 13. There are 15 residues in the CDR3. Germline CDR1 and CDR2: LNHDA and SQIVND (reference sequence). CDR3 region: CASIKGTADGYGYTF. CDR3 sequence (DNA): TGTGCCAGTATAAAAGGGACAGCGGACGGTTATGGCTACACCTTC.

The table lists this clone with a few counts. CDR3 DNA sequence: TGTGCCAGCAGCGCTTCTCCATCCGGGACAGGAGGATACGAGCAGTACTTC. This sequence encodes CASSASPSGTGGYEQYF. The rearrangement joins TRBV11-3 to TRBJ2-7; 8 bases map to TRBD1. The J segment lost 4 bases and the V segment lost 5 bases, leaving 16 bases of the junction unmatched. Germline V lookup: CDR1 SGHNT, CDR2 YENEEA. The CDR3 spans 17 residues.

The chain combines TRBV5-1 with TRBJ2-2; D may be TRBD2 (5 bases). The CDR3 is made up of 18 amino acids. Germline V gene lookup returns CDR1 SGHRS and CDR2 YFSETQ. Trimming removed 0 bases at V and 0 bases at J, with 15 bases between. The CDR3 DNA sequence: TGCGCCAGCAGCTTGGGGTCAACGGGGTATGCGAACACCGGGGAGCTGTTTTTT. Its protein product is CASSLGSTGYANTGELFF.

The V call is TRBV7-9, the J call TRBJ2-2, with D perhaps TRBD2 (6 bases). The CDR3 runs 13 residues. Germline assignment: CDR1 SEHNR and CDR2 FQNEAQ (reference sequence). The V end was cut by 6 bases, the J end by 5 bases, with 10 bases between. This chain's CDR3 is CASREGVTGELFF. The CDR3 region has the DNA TGTGCCAGCAGGGAGGGTGTGACCGGGGAGCTGTTTTTT.

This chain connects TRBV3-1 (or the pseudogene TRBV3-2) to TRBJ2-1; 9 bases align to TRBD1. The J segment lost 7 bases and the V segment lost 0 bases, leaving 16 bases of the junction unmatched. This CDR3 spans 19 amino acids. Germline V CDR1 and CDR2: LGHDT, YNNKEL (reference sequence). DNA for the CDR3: TGTGCCAGCAGCCAAGATGTGGTGGGGGCGGGACAGGGCGAGAATGAGCAGTTCTTC. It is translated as CASSQDVVGAGQGENEQFF.

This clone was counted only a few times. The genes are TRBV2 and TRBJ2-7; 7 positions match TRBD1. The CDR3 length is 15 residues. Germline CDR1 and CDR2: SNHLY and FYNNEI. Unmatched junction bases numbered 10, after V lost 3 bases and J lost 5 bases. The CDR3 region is CASSEVGDSSNEQYF. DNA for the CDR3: TGTGCCAGCAGTGAGGTGGGGGACAGCAGCAACGAGCAGTACTTC.

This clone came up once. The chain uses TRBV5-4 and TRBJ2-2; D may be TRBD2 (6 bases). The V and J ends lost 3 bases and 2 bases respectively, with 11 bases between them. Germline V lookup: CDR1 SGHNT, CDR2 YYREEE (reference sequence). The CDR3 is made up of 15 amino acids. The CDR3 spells CASSWGLTNTGELFF. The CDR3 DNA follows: TGTGCCAGCAGCTGGGGACTGACTAACACCGGGGAGCTGTTTTTT. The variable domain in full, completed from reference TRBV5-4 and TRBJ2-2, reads ETGVTQSPTHLIKTRGQQVTLRCSSQSGHNTVSWYQQALGQGPQFIFQYYREEENGRGNFPPRFSGLQFPNYSSELNVNALELDDSALYLCASSWGLTNTGELFFGEGSRLTVL.

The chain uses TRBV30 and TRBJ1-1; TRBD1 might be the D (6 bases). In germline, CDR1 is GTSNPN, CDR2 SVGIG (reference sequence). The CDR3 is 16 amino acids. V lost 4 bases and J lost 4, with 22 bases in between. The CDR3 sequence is CAWNPTQGGVGTEAFF. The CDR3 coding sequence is TGTGCCTGGAACCCGACACAAGGGGGGGTGGGCACTGAAGCTTTCTTT.

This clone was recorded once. The CDR3: CASRHVALGGETQYF. DNA for the CDR3: TGTGCCAGCAGACACGTTGCCCTGGGCGGGGAGACCCAGTACTTC. The gene calls are TRBV3-1 (or the pseudogene TRBV3-2) and TRBJ2-5, with a possible D match to TRBD2 (5 bases). V lost 6 bases, J lost 5 bases, and 19 bases lay in between. The germline CDR1 and CDR2 sequences are LGHDT and YNNKEL (reference sequence). The CDR3 length is 15 residues.

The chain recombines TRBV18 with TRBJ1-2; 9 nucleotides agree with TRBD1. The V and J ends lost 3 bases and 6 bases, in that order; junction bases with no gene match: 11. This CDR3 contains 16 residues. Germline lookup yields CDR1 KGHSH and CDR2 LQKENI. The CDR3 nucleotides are TGTGCCAGCTCACCCGGCGCCCACAGGGGGCTAGATGGCTACACCTTC. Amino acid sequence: CASSPGAHRGLDGYTF.

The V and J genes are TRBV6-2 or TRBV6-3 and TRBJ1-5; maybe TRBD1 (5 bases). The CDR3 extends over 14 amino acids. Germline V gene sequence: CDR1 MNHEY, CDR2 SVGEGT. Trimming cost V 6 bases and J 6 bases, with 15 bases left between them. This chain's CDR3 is CASSLEGPPQPQHF. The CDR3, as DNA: TGTGCCAGCAGCTTGGAGGGGCCCCCTCAGCCCCAGCATTTT.

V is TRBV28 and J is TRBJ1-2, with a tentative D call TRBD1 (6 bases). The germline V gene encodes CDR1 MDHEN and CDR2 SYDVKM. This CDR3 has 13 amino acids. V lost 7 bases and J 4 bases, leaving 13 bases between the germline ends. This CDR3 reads CASTEGGTYGYTF. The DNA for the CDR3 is TGTGCCAGCACCGAAGGGGGTACCTATGGCTACACCTTC.

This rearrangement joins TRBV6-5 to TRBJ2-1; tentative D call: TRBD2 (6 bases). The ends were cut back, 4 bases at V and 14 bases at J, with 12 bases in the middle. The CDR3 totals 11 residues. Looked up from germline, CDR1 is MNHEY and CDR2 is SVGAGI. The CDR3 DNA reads TGTGCCAGCAGTTTGACCGGGAGAGAGTTCTTC. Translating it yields CASSLTGREFF.

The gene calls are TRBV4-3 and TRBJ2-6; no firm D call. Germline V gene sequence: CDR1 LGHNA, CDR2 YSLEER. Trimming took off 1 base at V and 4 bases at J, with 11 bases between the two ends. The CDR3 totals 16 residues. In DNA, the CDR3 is TGCGCCAGCAGCCAAGTGGAGTCTTCCGGGGCCAACGTCCTGACTTTC. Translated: CASSQVESSGANVLTF.

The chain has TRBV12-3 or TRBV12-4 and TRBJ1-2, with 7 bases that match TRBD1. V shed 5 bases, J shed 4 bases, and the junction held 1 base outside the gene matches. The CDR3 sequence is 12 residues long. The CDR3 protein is CASSTGVYGYTF. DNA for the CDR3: TGTGCCAGCAGTACAGGGGTCTATGGCTACACCTTC.

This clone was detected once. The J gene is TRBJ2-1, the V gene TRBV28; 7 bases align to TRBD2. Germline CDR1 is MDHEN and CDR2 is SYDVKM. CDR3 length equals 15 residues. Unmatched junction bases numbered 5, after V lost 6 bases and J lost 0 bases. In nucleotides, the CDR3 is TGTGCCAGCAGGCTTCTAGCGGACTCCTACAATGAGCAGTTCTTC. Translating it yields CASRLLADSYNEQFF.

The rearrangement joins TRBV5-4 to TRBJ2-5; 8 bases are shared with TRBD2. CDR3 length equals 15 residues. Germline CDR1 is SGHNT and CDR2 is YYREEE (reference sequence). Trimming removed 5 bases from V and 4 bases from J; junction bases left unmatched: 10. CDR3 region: CASRSTGGLSETQYF. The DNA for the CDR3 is TGTGCCAGCAGATCCACGGGAGGGCTGTCAGAGACCCAGTACTTC.